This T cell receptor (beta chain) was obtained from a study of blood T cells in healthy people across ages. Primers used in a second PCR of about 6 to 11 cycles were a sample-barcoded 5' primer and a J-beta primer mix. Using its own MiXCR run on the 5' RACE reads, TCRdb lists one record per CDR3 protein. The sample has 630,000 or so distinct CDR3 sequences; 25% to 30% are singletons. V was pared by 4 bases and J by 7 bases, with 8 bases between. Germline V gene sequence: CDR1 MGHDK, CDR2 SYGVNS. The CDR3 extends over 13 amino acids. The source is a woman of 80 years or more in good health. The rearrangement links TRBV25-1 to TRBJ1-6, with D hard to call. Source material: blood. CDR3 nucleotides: TGTGCCAGCAGTGGCCAGGTGAATTCACCCCTCCACTTT. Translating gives CASSGQVNSPLHF.